Each of the 14 T cell receptor beta chains below was sequenced from the same sample in a study of blood T cell repertoires in COVID-19. Only in-frame clones appear in the TCRdb table, and some are missing; sequencing was by immunoSEQ multiplex PCR. The data hold around 160,000 clones, with roughly 93% observed a single time. Input material: peripheral blood. Source of these receptors: an older woman with COVID-19, enrolled during active disease.

This chain connects TRBV6-2 or TRBV6-3 to TRBJ2-1; maybe TRBD2 (5 bases). This CDR3 has 16 residues. V lost 6 bases to trimming and J lost 0 bases, with 15 bases between them. The germline gives CDR1 MNHEY, CDR2 SVGEGT. CDR3 sequence reads: CASSSLAAGSYNEQFF. Here the CDR3 DNA reads TGTGCCAGCAGCAGTCTAGCTGCCGGCTCCTACAATGAGCAGTTCTTC.

The V call is TRBV12-3 or TRBV12-4, the J call TRBJ1-1; 8 bases are a match to TRBD1. This CDR3 has 12 amino acids. The CDR3: CALDRANTEAFF. CDR3 in DNA: TGTGCACTGGACAGGGCGAACACTGAAGCTTTCTTT.

A few counts support this clone. The chain employs TRBV5-1 and TRBJ1-3; 11 bases match TRBD1. With 2 bases clipped from V and 6 bases from J, the junction kept 7 bases outside the gene matches. The CDR3 is made up of 16 amino acids. The germline CDR1 and CDR2 sequences are SGHRS and YFSETQ. The CDR3 coding sequence is TGCGCCAGCAGCTTCTCCGGGACAGGGGGTGCAAACACCATATATTTT. Residues: CASSFSGTGGANTIYF.

The DNA for the CDR3 is TGTGCCAGCAGCCAACAGGGGAATCAGCCCCAGCATTTT. Its translation is CASSQQGNQPQHF. The chain combines TRBV7-9 with TRBJ1-5; 7 bases are a match to TRBD1. CDR3 length: 13 amino acids. The V and J ends lost 5 bases and 4 bases, in that order; junction bases with no gene match: 2. In germline, CDR1 is SEHNR, CDR2 FQNEAQ (reference sequence).

This clone appeared once. J is TRBJ2-7 and V is TRBV3-1 (or the pseudogene TRBV3-2); 11 nucleotides line up with TRBD1. The CDR3 is made up of 16 amino acids. The J segment lost 1 base and the V segment lost 1 base, leaving 3 bases of the junction unmatched. CDR1 is LGHDT and CDR2 is YNNKEL in the germline V gene (reference sequence). CDR3 protein: CASSQGWDRGSYEQYF. The CDR3 nucleotides read TGTGCCAGCAGCCAAGGCTGGGACAGGGGGTCCTACGAGCAGTACTTC.

A single count supports this clone. The chain employs TRBV6-5 and TRBJ1-2, with 7 bases lining up with TRBD1. This CDR3 comprises 14 residues. Per the germline V gene, CDR1 is MNHEY and CDR2 is SVGAGI. Losses at the gene ends were 5 bases for V and 4 bases for J; bases not matched to a gene: 7. For the CDR3, the DNA is TGTGCCAGCAGTACCCGGACAGGAGCCTATGGCTACACCTTC. This gives the protein CASSTRTGAYGYTF.

The V gene is TRBV14, the J gene TRBJ1-2; D call uncertain. V lost 2 bases and J lost 4, with 8 bases in between. The CDR3 extends over 13 amino acids. CDR1 is SGHDN and CDR2 is FVKESK in the germline V gene. The CDR3 DNA is TGTGCCAGCAGCCAAAGTCAGGTCTATGGCTACACCTTC. Protein product: CASSQSQVYGYTF.

The chain recombines TRBV5-6 with TRBJ1-2; 7 positions match TRBD1. V lost 0 bases and J lost 1; bases outside the gene matches: 3. The CDR3 is 15 residues long. Germline CDR1 is SGHDT and CDR2 is YYEEEE. CDR3 bases: TGTGCCAGCAGCTTGGCCCCAGGGGGTAACTATGGCTACACCTTC. Translated: CASSLAPGGNYGYTF. The whole variable domain, filled in from reference TRBV5-6 and TRBJ1-2, reads DAGVTQSPTHLIKTRGQQVTLRCSPKSGHDTVSWYQQALGQGPQFIFQYYEEEERQRGNFPDRFSGHQFPNYSSELNVNALLLGDSALYLCASSLAPGGNYGYTFGSGTRLTVV.

The chain's CDR3 is CSVAPGRSGEKLFF. The CDR3 nucleotides are TGCAGCGTGGCCCCCGGTAGGAGTGGGGAAAAACTGTTTTTT. The rearrangement uses TRBV29-1 and TRBJ1-4, with D uncertain. V lost 6 bases, J lost 8 bases, and 19 bases lay in between. This CDR3 spans 14 amino acids. Germline CDR1 reads SQVTM; CDR2 reads ANQGSEA.

This rearrangement joins TRBV14 to TRBJ1-2; maybe TRBD1 (5 bases). V gave up 1 base and J gave up 7 bases, with 16 bases separating them. CDR1 is SGHDN, CDR2 FVKESK, per germline. This CDR3 comprises 15 residues. As DNA, the CDR3 is TGTGCCAGCAGCCAAGCTCGCGTCAGGGTGGGTGGCTACACCTTC. The encoded protein is CASSQARVRVGGYTF.

The J gene is TRBJ1-3, the V gene TRBV13, with D possibly being TRBD1 (6 bases). The CDR3 has 16 residues. The V gene lost 4 bases and the J gene lost 0 bases, with 13 bases spanning the gap. Looked up from germline, CDR1 is PRHDT and CDR2 is FYEKMQ (reference sequence). This CDR3 reads CASSSRTVLSGNTIYF. As DNA, the CDR3 is TGTGCCAGCAGCTCCCGGACAGTTCTCTCTGGAAACACCATATATTTT.

This clone was detected only once. The chain combines TRBV3-1 (or the pseudogene TRBV3-2) with TRBJ1-2, with D unresolved. Germline CDR1 and CDR2: LGHDT and YNNKEL (reference sequence). The V end was cut by 0 bases, the J end by 2 bases, with 7 bases between. There are 14 residues in the CDR3. CDR3 amino acids: CASSQDPLNYGYTF. Written as DNA, the CDR3 is TGTGCCAGCAGCCAAGATCCCTTGAACTATGGCTACACCTTC.

The chain uses TRBV4-2 and TRBJ2-3; perhaps TRBD2 as D (7 bases). The CDR3 sequence is 14 residues long. Germline assignment: CDR1 LGHNA and CDR2 YNFKEQ. Trimming shortened V by 11 bases and J by 5 bases, and 20 bases separated the two germline ends. The CDR3 nucleotides are TGTGCCTCGGGCCCCCGCGGGGGCAAAGATACGCAGTATTTT. The encoded protein is CASGPRGGKDTQYF.

Comment on this clone: Within the sample, other DNA sequences also encode this same CDR3. This chain joins TRBV7-2 and TRBJ1-5; perhaps TRBD1 as D (5 bases). Trimming took off 1 base at V and 6 bases at J, with 13 bases between the two ends. From germline, CDR1 is SGHTA and CDR2 FQGNSA. This CDR3 is built from 15 residues. CDR3 protein: CASSLGQGGGQPQHF. The CDR3 DNA reads TGTGCCAGCAGCTTAGGCCAGGGAGGAGGTCAGCCCCAGCATTTT.